This T cell receptor (beta chain) came from a study of blood T cell repertoires in COVID-19 (dated by TCRdb to the early 2020s). About the full investigation: The collaborator samples originated in the United States, Italy and Spain and spanned the acute and convalescent phases of COVID-19. The prospective study material was composed of cDNA or gDNA derived from T cells, B-cell-depleted T cells, or PBMCs. Subjects who had been exposed to COVID-19, were actively infected with it, or had recovered from it provided the deeply sampled blood TCRbeta repertoires that made up the dataset. A freely available public database, intended as a resource for researchers studying the immune response to SARS-CoV-2, is where the repertoires were released. The samples were drawn from the first 160 participants of the ongoing ImmuneRACE study and from over a thousand subjects provided by 6 global collaborators. The sample metadata nearly always contained a de-identified subject ID, COVID-19 status, age in years and sex. Where available, HLA class I and class II types were taken from metadata supplied by the sample provider and were not determined by assay-based typing.

One collaborating source in Seattle enrolled patients while the patients were actively infected and followed the patients over time throughout the course of disease. Collaborating institutions collected whole blood in K2EDTA tubes following their own protocols. For TCRbeta analysis, collaborators shipped samples in one of three forms: frozen whole blood, isolated PBMCs, or DNA extracted from either of those sample types. Details on this clone: This receptor's antigen is unknown. Per-base quality was not reported, and no clone a single base away is much larger than it.

General findings and caveats noted by the study authors: Clinical and demographic metadata were provided uncurated, with the amount varying by source and participant.

TCRbeta CDR3 regions were amplified from genomic DNA using the immunoSEQ Assay, a bias-controlled multiplex PCR. As for the authors' bioinformatics: Within the assay, amplification of reference gene primers was used to estimate how many nucleated cells each sample contained. To quantify the absolute abundance of each unique TCRbeta CDR3 rearrangement, sequence reads were collapsed and filtered. For each sample, productive Simpson clonality was calculated as the square root of Simpson's diversity index over productive rearrangements. What TCRdb holds here is the immuneACCESS table cut down to in-frame rearrangements. Part of the clones is not present; checked against another copy, under half of the missing clones reflect an unresolved V gene, and the others are unexplained. Clonal size and the V and J genes are those of that table, whereas D and trimming came from the DNA. The table for this sample lists over 200,000 clones; 75% to 85% of them were counted only once. The ten largest clones capture roughly 1.3% of the sample.

V trim: 4 bases; J trim: 3 bases; unmatched bases: 7. The CDR3 holds 16 amino acids from the cysteine to the phenylalanine. The CDR3 DNA has 48 bases and is translated from base 1. For CDR1 and CDR2, the germline V gene (reference sequence) lists LGHDT and YNNKEL. The TCR comes from a woman in her twenties or thirties with COVID-19, enrolled during active disease. Sequencing was performed on peripheral blood. The V and J genes are TRBV3-1 (or the pseudogene TRBV3-2) and TRBJ2-3; a stretch of 10 junction bases matches TRBD2. The bases read TGTGCCAGCAGCCGGGGGACTAGCGACGGGACAGATACGCAGTATTTT. This sequence encodes CASSRGTSDGTDTQYF.